These T cell receptor beta chains were read from a single sample in a study of regulatory T cells in long-lasting Graves disease. TCRdb passed the multiplex PCR reads through MiXCR, listing each CDR3 protein once. Of about 560,000 distinct CDR3 sequences listed, about 16% are singletons. The data also belong to a second study, concerning T cells in Graves' hyperthyroidism and ophthalmopathy.

This sample comprised peripheral blood mononuclear cells (PBMCs), obtained at new diagnosis, from a patient treated with antithyroid drugs. The receptors stem from a young man with Graves disease. The CDR3 runs from the conserved cysteine through the conserved F or W. A D gene is named only where the DNA matches it firmly. Clone size appears in some rows only: once, few, many, or a class for an expanded clone.

clone_size	v_call	d_call	j_call	cdr3_nt	cdr3_aa
NA	TRBV20-1	TRBD1	TRBJ1-1	TGCAGTGCTCCAAGACAGGGGGGAGGCACTGAAGCTTTCTTT	CSAPRQGGGTEAFF
many	TRBV3-1	NA	TRBJ1-1	TGTGCCAGCAGCCAAGGCGGACAGCGTGAAGCTTTCTTT	CASSQGGQREAFF
many	TRBV2	TRBD1	TRBJ2-7	TGTGCCAGCTTGGGGACAGCTGCCTACGAGCAGTACTTC	CASLGTAAYEQYF
many	TRBV6-4	TRBD1	TRBJ1-1	TGTGCCAGCAGGCTGCAGGGGGGCAACACTGAAGCTTTCTTT	CASRLQGGNTEAFF
many	TRBV2	NA	TRBJ2-2	TGTGCCAGCTCCTGGGGGGGCTTGAACACCGGGGAGCTGTTTTTT	CASSWGGLNTGELFF
many	TRBV28	NA	TRBJ1-1	TGTGCCAGCAGACGAGGTGGGTTTATGAACACTGAAGCTTTCTTT	CASRRGGFMNTEAFF
few	TRBV28	TRBD2	TRBJ2-2	TGTGCCAGCGGACTAGCCCTTAGCACCGGGGAGCTGTTTTTT	CASGLALSTGELFF
many	TRBV7-9	TRBD2	TRBJ2-1	TGTGCCAGCAGCTTGGCCGGGGGGAACAATGAGCAGTTCTTC	CASSLAGGNNEQFF
NA	TRBV25-1	TRBD1	TRBJ2-2	TGTGCCAGCGCCGCAGGGGGCTACACCGGGGAGCTGTTTTTT	CASAAGGYTGELFF
few	TRBV13	TRBD2	TRBJ2-3	TGTGCCAGCAGCTGGGGACTAGCGACACTGGGAGATACGCAGTATTTT	CASSWGLATLGDTQYF
few	TRBV5-6	TRBD1	TRBJ2-1	TGTGCCAGCAGCTTGCCTACAGGGGAATTCTACAATGAGCAGTTCTTC	CASSLPTGEFYNEQFF
NA	TRBV20-1	TRBD2	TRBJ2-5	TGCAGTGCTAGAGATCTACTAGCGGGAGGATGGTGGACCCAGTACTTC	CSARDLLAGGWWTQYF
few	TRBV18	TRBD1	TRBJ2-7	TGTGCCAGCTCACCTCCGGGACAGGGGGTTTACGTGGAGCAGTACTTC	CASSPPGQGVYVEQYF
NA	TRBV9	NA	TRBJ2-1	TGTGCCAGCAGCGGTGGGACCCCAGGACGGGATTCCTACAATGAGCAGTTCTTC	CASSGGTPGRDSYNEQFF
many	TRBV20-1	TRBD2	TRBJ2-1	TGCAGTGTCCTACTAGCGGGAGATCGCGATGAGCAGTTCTTC	CSVLLAGDRDEQFF
NA	TRBV5-1	TRBD1	TRBJ1-5	TGCGCCAGCAGCACCCGGTTGACAGGGGTTCAGCCCCAGCATTTT	CASSTRLTGVQPQHF
many	TRBV30	TRBD1	TRBJ1-2	TGTGCCTCGGAGCCCGGGACAGGGGGCTTTAACTATGGCTACACCTTC	CASEPGTGGFNYGYTF
many	TRBV30	TRBD2	TRBJ2-2	TGTGCCTGGACCGTGGGGTCTAGCGGTTTGCCCGGGGAGCTGTTTTTT	CAWTVGSSGLPGELFF